These T cell receptor beta chains were read from a single sample in a study of shared clonotypes between healthy human individuals. Profiling relied on immunoSEQ multiplex PCR, and the TCRdb table lists in-frame clones only, not all of them. The sample carries 2 million to 2.5 million clones, approximately 93% recorded once. What was sequenced was naive CD4+ T cells from PBMCs. Receptors originate from a man aged 18-30 years in good health. Some clones in this sample may be carry-over from other donors' samples. Each CDR3 is given with its conserved first and last residue. A D gene is named only where the DNA matches it firmly.

v_gene	j_gene	d_gene	CDR3aa	CDR3nt
TRBV5-1	TRBJ1-2	TRBD1	CASSALQGGYGYTF	TGCGCCAGCAGCGCCTTACAGGGGGGCTATGGCTACACCTTC
TRBV5-4	TRBJ1-4	TRBD1	CASSLIQGDRNEKLFF	TGTGCCAGCAGCTTGATACAGGGGGACCGTAATGAAAAACTGTTTTTT
TRBV6-1	TRBJ2-1	NA	CASSEWAASYNEQFF	TGTGCCAGCAGTGAATGGGCAGCTTCCTACAATGAGCAGTTCTTC
TRBV7-3	TRBJ1-1	TRBD1	CASSRQGNTEAFF	TGTGCCAGCAGCCGACAGGGGAACACTGAAGCTTTCTTT
TRBV15	TRBJ2-3	NA	CATSRDVAGITDTQYF	TGTGCCACCAGCAGAGATGTGGCGGGGATTACAGATACGCAGTATTTT
TRBV6-6	TRBJ1-5	NA	CASSERQPQHF	TGTGCCAGCAGTGAGAGGCAGCCCCAGCATTTT
TRBV19	TRBJ1-5	NA	CASSILGNQPQHF	TGTGCCAGTAGTATCTTGGGCAATCAGCCCCAGCATTTT
TRBV28	TRBJ2-1	NA	CASSSDGREQFF	TGTGCCAGCAGTTCGGACGGTCGTGAGCAGTTCTTC
TRBV11-2	TRBJ2-6	TRBD1	CASSIGTDSGSGANVLTF	TGTGCCAGCAGCATCGGGACAGACTCGGGCTCTGGGGCCAACGTCCTGACTTTC
TRBV9	TRBJ2-3	TRBD1	CASSYRQGKDTQYF	TGTGCCAGCAGCTACAGACAGGGGAAAGATACGCAGTATTTT
TRBV9	TRBJ2-7	TRBD2	CASSLAGAYEQYF	TGTGCCAGCAGCCTAGCGGGCGCCTACGAGCAGTACTTC